This TCR beta chain was captured by sequencing in a study of OX40 agonist ivuxolimab in advanced cancers. As to this clone: Its cognate antigen is unknown.

V trimming: 5 bases; J trimming: 5 bases; junction bases outside the gene matches: 8. Germline loops: CDR1 LNHDA, CDR2 SQIVND (reference sequence). This CDR3 has 14 amino acids. Regarding the study as a whole: Not determined was the antigen specificity of the expanded peripheral T cells.

Produced via immunoSEQ multiplex PCR; TCRdb's table is partial and in-frame only. Found here are tens of thousands of clones, just under 90% of them singletons; the top ten hold 1.5% to 2%. The clonotype originates from an adult with an advanced solid tumor such as melanoma, head and neck, liver or kidney cancer. The sequences come from CD4+ or CD8+ T cells sorted from blood, collected in a trial of the OX40 agonist ivuxolimab. This sequence joins TRBV19 and TRBJ1-1; 7 nucleotides match TRBD1. CDR3: CASSSRQGNTEAFF. Written as DNA, the CDR3 is TGTGCCAGTAGTTCACGACAGGGTAATACTGAAGCTTTCTTT.